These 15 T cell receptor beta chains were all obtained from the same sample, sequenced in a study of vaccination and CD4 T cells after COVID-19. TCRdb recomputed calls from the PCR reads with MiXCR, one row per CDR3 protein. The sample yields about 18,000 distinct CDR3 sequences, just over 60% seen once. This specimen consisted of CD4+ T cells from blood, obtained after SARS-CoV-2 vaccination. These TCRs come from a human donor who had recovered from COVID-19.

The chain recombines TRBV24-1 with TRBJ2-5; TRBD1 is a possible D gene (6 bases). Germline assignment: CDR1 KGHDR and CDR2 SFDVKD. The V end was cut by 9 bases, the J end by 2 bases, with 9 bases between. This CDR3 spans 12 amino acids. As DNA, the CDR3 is TGTGCCACCCAGGGGTTGCAAGAGACCCAGTACTTC. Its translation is CATQGLQETQYF.

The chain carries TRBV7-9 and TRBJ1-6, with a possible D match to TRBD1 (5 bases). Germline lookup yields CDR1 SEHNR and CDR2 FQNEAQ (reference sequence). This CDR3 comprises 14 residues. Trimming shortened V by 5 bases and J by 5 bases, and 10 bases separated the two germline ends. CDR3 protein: CASSRDLNNSPLHF. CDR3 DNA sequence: TGTGCCAGCAGCAGGGACCTGAATAATTCACCCCTCCACTTT.

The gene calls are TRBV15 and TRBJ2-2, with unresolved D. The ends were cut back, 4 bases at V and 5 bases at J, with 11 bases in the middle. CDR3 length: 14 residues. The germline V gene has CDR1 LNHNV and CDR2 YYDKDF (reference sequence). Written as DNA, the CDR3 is TGTGCCACCAGCAACGTTAGGCATACCGGGGAGCTGTTTTTT. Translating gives CATSNVRHTGELFF.

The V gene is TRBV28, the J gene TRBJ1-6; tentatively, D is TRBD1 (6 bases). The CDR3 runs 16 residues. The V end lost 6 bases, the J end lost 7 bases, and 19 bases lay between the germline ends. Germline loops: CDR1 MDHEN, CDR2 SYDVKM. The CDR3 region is CASSRGQYVLNSPLHF. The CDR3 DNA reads TGTGCCAGCAGCCGTGGACAGTATGTGCTCAATTCACCCCTCCACTTT.

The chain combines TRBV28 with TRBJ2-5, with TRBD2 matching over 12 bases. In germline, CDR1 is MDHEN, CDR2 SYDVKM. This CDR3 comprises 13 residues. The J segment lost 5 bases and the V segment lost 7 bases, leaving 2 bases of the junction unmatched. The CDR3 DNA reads TGTGCCAGCAAGGGACTAGCGGGCGAGACCCAGTACTTC. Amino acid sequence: CASKGLAGETQYF.

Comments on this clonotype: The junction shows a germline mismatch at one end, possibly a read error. Here the CDR3 DNA reads TGTGCCAGTAGTCGTGCTGACAGTTACAATCAGCTCCAGCATTTT. Protein product: CASSRADSYNQLQHF. The V call is TRBV19, the J call TRBJ1-5; possibly TRBD1 for D (5 bases). Germline CDR1 and CDR2: LNHDA and SQIVND (reference sequence). There are 15 residues in the CDR3.

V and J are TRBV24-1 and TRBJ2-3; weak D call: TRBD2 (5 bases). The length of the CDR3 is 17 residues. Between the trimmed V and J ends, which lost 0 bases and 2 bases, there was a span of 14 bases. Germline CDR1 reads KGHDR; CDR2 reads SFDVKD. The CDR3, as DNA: TGTGCCACCAGTGATTTGGGGAGCGGCAAGATCACAGATACGCAGTATTTT. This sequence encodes CATSDLGSGKITDTQYF.

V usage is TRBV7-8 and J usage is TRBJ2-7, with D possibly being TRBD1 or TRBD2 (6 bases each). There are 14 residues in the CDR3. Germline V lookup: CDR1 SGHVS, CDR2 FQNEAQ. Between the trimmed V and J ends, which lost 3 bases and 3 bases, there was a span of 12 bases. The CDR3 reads CASSLGGDFYEQYF. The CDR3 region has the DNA TGTGCCAGCAGCTTGGGGGGCGATTTCTACGAGCAGTACTTC.

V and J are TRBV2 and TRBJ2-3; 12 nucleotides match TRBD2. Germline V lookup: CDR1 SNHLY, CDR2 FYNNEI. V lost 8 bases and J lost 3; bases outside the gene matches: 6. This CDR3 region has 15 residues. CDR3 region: CASGNGLAGTDTQYF. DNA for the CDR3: TGTGCCAGCGGAAACGGACTAGCGGGGACAGATACGCAGTATTTT.

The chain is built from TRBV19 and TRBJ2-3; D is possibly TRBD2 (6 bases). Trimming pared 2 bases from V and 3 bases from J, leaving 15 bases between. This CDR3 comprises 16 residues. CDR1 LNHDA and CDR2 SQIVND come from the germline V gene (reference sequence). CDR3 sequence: CASSINRRGRTDTQYF. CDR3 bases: TGTGCCAGTAGTATAAATCGGCGGGGAAGGACAGATACGCAGTATTTT.

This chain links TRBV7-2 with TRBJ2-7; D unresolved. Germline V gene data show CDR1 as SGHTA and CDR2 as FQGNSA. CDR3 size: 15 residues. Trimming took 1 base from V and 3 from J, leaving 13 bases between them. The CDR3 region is CASSLGDISVYEQYF. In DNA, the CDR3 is TGTGCCAGCAGCTTAGGTGACATAAGCGTCTACGAGCAGTACTTC.

CDR3 sequence reads: CASSSGANTEAFF. The CDR3 region has the DNA TGTGCCAGTAGCTCCGGGGCGAACACTGAAGCTTTCTTT. The chain employs TRBV19 and TRBJ1-1; D might be TRBD1 (5 bases). V was cut by 6 bases and J by 1 base, with 9 bases left in between. The CDR3 runs to 13 residues. Germline CDR1 and CDR2: LNHDA and SQIVND (reference sequence).

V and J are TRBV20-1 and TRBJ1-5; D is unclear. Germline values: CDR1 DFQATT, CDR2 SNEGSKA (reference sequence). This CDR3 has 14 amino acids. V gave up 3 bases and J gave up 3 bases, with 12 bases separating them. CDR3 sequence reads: CSASRVANNQPQHF. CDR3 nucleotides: TGCAGTGCTAGTCGGGTGGCCAACAATCAGCCCCAGCATTTT.

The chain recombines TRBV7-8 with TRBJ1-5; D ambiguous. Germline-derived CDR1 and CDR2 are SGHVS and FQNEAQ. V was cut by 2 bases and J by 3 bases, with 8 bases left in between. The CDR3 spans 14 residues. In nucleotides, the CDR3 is TGTGCCAGCAGCTTAAGGAACCTCAATCAGCCCCAGCATTTT. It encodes CASSLRNLNQPQHF.

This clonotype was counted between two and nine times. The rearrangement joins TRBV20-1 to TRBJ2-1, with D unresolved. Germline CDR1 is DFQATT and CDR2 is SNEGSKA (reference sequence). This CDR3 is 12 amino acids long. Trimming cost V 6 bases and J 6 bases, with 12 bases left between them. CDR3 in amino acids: CSANDRGNEQFF. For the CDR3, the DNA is TGCAGTGCCAACGATAGAGGCAATGAGCAGTTCTTC.